Sequencing of this TCR beta chain was carried out in a study of blood T cell repertoires in COVID-19. Study as a whole: Sites across the United States, Italy and Spain contributed samples from acute and convalescent COVID-19. Nucleic acid was either cDNA or gDNA, and it came from T cells, B-cell-depleted T cells, or PBMCs.

Method: immunoSEQ multiplex PCR; TCRdb's copy keeps in-frame clones and lacks some. The profile shows about 190,000 clones, 70% to 80% of them singletons. Germline loops: CDR1 MGHRA, CDR2 YSYEKL. This CDR3 has 15 residues. Losses at the gene ends were 2 bases for V and 0 bases for J; bases not matched to a gene: 3. The V gene is TRBV4-1, the J gene TRBJ2-7; 8 bases agree with TRBD2. Sequenced sample: peripheral blood. This TCR was sampled from a man aged 45-65 years who had recovered from COVID-19. In nucleotides, the CDR3 is TGCGCCAGCAGCCAAATTACTAGCGGCTCCTACGAGCAGTACTTC. It is translated as CASSQITSGSYEQYF.